This TCR beta chain was profiled in a study of cytomegalovirus exposure and HLA in healthy donors. Regarding the study as a whole: An analysis done earlier found most TCR beta V segments productive about 90% or about 30% of the time.

Notes on this clone: Its antigen is unknown.

PCR used 60 Vbeta primers and 13 Jbeta primers. Sequencing used immunoSEQ multiplex PCR; TCRdb keeps in-frame clones, though not all of them. In the table there are 90,000 to 110,000 clones, around 78% of which are singletons. Trimming left V 4 bases short and J 9 bases short, with 13 bases between. CDR1 is SGHAT, CDR2 FQNNGV, per germline. This CDR3 contains 13 residues. Those who donated were healthy bone marrow donors. Sequenced material: PBMCs. This chain links TRBV11-2 with TRBJ2-1; D not certain. The receptor comes from a male donor in good health and CMV-seronegative. CDR3 sequence reads: CASSSPAASEQFF. The CDR3 DNA reads TGTGCCAGCAGCTCCCCGGCGGCGTCTGAGCAGTTCTTC.